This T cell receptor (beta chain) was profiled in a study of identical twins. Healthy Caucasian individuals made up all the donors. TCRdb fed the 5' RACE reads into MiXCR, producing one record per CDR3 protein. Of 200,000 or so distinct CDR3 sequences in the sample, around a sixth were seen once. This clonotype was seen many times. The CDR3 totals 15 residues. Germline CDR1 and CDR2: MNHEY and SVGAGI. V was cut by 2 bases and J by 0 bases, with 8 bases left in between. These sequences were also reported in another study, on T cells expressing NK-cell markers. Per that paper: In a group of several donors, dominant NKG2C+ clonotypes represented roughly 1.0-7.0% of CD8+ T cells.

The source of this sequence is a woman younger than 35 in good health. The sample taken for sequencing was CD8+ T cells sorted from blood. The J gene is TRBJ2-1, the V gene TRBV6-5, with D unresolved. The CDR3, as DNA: TGTGCCAGCAGTTACGAAGGGTTCTCCTACAATGAGCAGTTCTTC. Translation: CASSYEGFSYNEQFF.